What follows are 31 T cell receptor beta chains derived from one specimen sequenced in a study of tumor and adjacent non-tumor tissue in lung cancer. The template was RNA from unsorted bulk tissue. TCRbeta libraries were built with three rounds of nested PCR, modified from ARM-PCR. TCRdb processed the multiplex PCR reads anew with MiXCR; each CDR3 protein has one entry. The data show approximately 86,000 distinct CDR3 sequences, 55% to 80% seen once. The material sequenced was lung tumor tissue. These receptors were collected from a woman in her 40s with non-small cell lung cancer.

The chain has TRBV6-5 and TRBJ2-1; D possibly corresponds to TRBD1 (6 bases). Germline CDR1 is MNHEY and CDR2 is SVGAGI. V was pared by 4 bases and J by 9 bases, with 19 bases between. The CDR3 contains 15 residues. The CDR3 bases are TGTGCCAGCAGTTCGACCGGGATAGGGGGAAGTGAGCAGTTCTTC. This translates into CASSSTGIGGSEQFF.

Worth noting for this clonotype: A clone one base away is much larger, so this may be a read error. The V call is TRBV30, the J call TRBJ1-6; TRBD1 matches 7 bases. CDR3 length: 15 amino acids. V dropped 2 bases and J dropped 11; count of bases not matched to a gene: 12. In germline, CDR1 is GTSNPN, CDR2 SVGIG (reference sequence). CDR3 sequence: CAWSYRDSWYPPLHF. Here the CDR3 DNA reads TGTGCCTGGAGTTACCGGGACAGTTGGTATCCACCCCTCCACTTT.

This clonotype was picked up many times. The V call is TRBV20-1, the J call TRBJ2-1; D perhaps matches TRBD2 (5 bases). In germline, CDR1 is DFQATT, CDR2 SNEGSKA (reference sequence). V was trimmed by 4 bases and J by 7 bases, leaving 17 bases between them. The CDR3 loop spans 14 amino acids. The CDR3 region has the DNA TGCAGTGCTACGGGGTCAGGAACTGGGAATGAGCAGTTCTTC. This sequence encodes CSATGSGTGNEQFF.

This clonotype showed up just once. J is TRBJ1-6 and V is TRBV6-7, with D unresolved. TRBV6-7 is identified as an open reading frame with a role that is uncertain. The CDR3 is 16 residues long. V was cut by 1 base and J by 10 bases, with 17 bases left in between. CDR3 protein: CASSYFERVGSSPLHF. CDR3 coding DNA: TGTGCCAGCAGTTACTTCGAGAGGGTAGGAAGCTCACCCCTCCACTTT.

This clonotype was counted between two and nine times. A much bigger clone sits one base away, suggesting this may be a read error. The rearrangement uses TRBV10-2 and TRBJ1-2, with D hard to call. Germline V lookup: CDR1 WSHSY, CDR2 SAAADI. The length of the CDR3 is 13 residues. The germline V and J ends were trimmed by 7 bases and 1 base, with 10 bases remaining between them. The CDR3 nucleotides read TGCGCCAGCAACGGAGACATTAACTATGGCTACACCTTC. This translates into CASNGDINYGYTF.

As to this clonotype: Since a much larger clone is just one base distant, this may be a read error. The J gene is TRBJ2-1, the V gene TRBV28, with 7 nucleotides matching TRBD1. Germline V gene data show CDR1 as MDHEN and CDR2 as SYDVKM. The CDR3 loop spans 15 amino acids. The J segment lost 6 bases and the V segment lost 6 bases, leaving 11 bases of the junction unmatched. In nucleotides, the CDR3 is TGTGCCAGCAGGGCTCGGACAGGTTCTTTCAATGAGCAGTTCTTC. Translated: CASRARTGSFNEQFF. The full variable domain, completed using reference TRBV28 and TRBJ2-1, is DVKVTQSSRYLVKRTGEKVFLECVQDMDHENMFWYRQDPGLGLRLIYFSYDVKMKEKGDIPEGYSVSREKKERFSLILESASTNQTSMYLCASRARTGSFNEQFFGPGTRLTVL.

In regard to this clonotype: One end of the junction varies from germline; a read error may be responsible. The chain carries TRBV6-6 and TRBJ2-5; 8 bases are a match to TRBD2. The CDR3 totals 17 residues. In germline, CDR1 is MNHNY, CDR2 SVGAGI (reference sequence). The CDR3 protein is CASTPSSGGRYQETQNF. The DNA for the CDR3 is TGTGCCAGTACCCCCTCAAGCGGGGGTAGGTACCAAGAGACCCAGAATTTC.

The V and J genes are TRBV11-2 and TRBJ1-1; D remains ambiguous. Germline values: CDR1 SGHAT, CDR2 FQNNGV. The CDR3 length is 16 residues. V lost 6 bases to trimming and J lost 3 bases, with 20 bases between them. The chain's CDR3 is CASSIESGLVDTEAFF. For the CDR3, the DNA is TGTGCCAGCAGTATAGAGTCAGGCCTGGTTGACACTGAAGCTTTCTTT.

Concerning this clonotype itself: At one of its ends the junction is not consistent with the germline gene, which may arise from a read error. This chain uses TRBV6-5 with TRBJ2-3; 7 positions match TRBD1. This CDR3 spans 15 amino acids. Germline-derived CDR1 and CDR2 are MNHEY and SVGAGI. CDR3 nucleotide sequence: TGTGCCAGCAATTACTCACAAACAGGGGCAGATACGCAGTATTTT. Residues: CASNYSQTGADTQYF.

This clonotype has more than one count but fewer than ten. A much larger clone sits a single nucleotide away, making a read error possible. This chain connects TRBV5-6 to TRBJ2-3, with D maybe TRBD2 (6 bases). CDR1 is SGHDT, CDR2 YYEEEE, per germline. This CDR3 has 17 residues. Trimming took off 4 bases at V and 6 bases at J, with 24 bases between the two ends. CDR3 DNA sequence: TGTGCCAGCAGCCCCACCTCTAACGGTGGTCTAGCGGATACGCAGTATTTT. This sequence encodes CASSPTSNGGLADTQYF.

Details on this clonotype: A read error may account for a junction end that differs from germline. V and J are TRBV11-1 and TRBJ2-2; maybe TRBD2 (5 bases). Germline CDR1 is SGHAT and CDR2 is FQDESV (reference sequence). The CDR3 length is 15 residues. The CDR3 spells CASCYRAIGTGELSF. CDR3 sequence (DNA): TGTGCCAGCTGCTACCGGGCAATAGGAACCGGGGAGCTGTCTTTT. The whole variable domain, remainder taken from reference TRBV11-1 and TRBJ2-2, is EAEVAQSPRYKITEKSQAVAFWCDPISGHATLYWYRQILGQGPELLVQFQDESVVDDSQLPKDRFSAERLKGVDSTLKIQPAELGDSAMYLCASCYRAIGTGELSFGEGSRLTVL.

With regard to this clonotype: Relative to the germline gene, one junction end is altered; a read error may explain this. CDR3 sequence: CAGNLRENSPLHF. The CDR3 bases are TGTGCCGGCAACCTTAGGGAGAATTCACCCCTCCACTTC. The genes are TRBV11-3 and TRBJ1-6; no firm D call. The CDR3 has 13 amino acids. Germline CDR1 SGHNT, CDR2 YENEEA.

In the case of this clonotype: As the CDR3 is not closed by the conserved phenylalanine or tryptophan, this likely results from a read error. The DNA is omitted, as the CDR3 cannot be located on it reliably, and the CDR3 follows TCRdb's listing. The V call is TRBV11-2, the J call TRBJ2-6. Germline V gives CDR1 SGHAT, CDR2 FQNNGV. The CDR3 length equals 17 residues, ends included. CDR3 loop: CASSPSLKGSGANVMTL.

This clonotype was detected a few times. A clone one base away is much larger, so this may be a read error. The CDR3 bases are TGTGCCAGCAACAGTGTAAGGGTCCATGAGCAGTTCTTC. It codes for CASNSVRVHEQFF. V is TRBV5-4 and J is TRBJ2-1, with D hard to call. Trimming removed 6 bases at V and 8 bases at J, with 15 bases between. CDR3 size: 13 residues. Germline V gene sequence: CDR1 SGHNT, CDR2 YYREEE (reference sequence).

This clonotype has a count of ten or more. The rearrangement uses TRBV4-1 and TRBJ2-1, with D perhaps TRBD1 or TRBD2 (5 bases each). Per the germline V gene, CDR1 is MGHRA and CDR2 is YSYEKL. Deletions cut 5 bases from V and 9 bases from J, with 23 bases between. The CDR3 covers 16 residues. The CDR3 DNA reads TGCGCCAGCAGCGGGCCCGGGACGTTGACCCCCGGTGAGCAGTTCTTC. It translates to CASSGPGTLTPGEQFF.

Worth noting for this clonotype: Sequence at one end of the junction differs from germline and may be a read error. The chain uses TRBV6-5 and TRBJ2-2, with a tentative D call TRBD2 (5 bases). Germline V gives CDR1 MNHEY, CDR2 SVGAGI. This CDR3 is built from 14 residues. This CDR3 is CASSGFSNIGKLFF. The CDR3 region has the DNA TGTGCCAGCAGTGGCTTTTCTAACATCGGGAAGCTGTTTTTT.

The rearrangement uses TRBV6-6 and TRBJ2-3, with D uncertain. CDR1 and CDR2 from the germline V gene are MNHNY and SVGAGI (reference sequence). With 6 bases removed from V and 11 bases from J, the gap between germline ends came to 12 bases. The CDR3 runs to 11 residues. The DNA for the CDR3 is TGTGCCAGCAGCGAAGATGATGGGCAGTATTTT. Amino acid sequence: CASSEDDGQYF.

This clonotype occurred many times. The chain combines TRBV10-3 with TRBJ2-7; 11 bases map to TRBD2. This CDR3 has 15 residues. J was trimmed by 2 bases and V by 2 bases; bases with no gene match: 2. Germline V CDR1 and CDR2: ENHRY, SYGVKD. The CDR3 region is CAISEGTSGTYEQYF. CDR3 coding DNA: TGTGCCATCAGTGAGGGGACTAGCGGAACCTACGAGCAGTACTTC.

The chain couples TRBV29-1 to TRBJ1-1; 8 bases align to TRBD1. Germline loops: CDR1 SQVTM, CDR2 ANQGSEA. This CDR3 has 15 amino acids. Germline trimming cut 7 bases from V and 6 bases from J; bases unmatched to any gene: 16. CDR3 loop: CSAGELRTGRSEAFF. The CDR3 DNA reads TGCAGCGCCGGAGAGCTACGGACAGGGAGATCTGAAGCTTTCTTT.

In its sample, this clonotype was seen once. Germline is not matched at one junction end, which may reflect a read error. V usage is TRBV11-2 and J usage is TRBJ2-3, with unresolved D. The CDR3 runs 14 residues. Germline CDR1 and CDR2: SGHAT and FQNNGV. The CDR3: CASSHLRAADMQYF. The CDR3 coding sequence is TGTGCCAGCAGCCATCTACGCGCGGCAGATATGCAGTATTTT.

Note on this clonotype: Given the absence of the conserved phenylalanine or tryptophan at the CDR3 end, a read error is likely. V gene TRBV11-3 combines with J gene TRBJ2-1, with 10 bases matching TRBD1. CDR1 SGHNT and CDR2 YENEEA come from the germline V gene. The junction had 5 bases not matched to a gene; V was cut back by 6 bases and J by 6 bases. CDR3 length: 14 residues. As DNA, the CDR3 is TGTGCCAGCAGTCCCGGACAGGGGGGCAATGAGCAGTTCCAC. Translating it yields CASSPGQGGNEQFH.

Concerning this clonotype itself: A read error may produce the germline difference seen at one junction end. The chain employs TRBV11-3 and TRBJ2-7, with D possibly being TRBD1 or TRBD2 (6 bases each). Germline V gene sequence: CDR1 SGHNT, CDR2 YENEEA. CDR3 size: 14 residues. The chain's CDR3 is CTSRYLGGSYEQYF. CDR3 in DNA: TGTACCAGCAGATACCTAGGGGGGTCCTACGAGCAGTACTTC. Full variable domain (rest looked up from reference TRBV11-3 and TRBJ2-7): EAGVVQSPRYKIIEKKQPVAFWCNPISGHNTLYWYLQNLGQGPELLIRYENEEAVDDSQLPKDRFSAERLKGVDSTLKIQPAELGDSAVYLCTSRYLGGSYEQYFGPGTRLTVT.

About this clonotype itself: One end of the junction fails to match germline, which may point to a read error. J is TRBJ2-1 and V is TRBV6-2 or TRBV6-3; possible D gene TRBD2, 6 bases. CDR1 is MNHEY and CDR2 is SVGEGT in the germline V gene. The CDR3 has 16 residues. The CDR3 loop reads CANSSYGAGYDNEQFF. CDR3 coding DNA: TGTGCCAACAGCTCTTATGGGGCGGGATACGACAATGAGCAGTTCTTT.

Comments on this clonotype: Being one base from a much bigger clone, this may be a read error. This CDR3 is CSVRDLAGGQETQYF. The CDR3 DNA reads as TGCAGTGTTAGAGATCTAGCGGGGGGGCAAGAGACCCAGTACTTC. V gene TRBV20-1 combines with J gene TRBJ2-5; 12 bases agree with TRBD2. Germline V gene sequence: CDR1 DFQATT, CDR2 SNEGSKA (reference sequence). The CDR3 is 15 amino acids.

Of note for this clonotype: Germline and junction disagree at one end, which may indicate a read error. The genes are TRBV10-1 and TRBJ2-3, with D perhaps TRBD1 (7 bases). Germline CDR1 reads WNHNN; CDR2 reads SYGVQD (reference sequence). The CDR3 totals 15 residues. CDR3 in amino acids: CASSSGTAEGRTHYF. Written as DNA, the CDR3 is TGCGCGAGCAGTTCCGGGACAGCGGAGGGTCGTACGCATTATTTT.

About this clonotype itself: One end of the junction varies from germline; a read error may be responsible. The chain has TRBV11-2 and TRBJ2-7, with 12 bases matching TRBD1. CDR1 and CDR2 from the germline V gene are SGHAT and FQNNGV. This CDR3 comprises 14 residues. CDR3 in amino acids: CESSPGQGAYEEYF. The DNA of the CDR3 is TGTGAAAGCAGCCCGGGACAGGGGGCCTACGAGGAGTACTTC.

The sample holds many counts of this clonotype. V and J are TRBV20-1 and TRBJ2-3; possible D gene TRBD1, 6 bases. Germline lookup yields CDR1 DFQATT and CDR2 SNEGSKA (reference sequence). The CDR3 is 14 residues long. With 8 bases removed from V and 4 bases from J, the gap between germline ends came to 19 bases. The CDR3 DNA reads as TGCAGTTCCCCCGGGTCCCAGGGGTCAGATACGCAGTATTTT. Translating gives CSSPGSQGSDTQYF.

CDR3 sequence (DNA): TGTGCCAGCAGTTTTAGGGCCCTCAAAGGGGCAGGGGAGCTGTTTTTT. Encoded protein: CASSFRALKGAGELFF. The chain uses TRBV6-1 and TRBJ2-2; D might be TRBD1 (5 bases). Trimming left V 5 bases short and J 8 bases short, with 21 bases between. From germline, CDR1 is MNHNS and CDR2 SASEGT. This CDR3 is built from 16 residues.

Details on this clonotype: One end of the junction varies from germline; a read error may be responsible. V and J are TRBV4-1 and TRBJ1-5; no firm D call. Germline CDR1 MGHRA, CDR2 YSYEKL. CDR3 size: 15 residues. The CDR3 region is CASSWGVQRNQPHHF. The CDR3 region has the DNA TGCGCCAGTAGTTGGGGTGTCCAAAGGAATCAGCCCCACCATTTT.

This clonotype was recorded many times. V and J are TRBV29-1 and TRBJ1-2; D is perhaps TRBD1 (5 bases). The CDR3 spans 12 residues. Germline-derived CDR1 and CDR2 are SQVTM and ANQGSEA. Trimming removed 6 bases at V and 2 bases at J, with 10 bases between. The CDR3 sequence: CSVTDRNYGYTF. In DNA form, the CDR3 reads TGCAGCGTGACTGACAGAAACTATGGCTACACCTTC.

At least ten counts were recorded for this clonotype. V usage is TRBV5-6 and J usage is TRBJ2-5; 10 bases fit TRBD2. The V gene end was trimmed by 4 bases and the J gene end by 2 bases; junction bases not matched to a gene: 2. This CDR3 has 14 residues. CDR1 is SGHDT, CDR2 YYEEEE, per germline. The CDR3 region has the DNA TGTGCCAGCAGCATGACTAGCGGGCAAGAGACCCAGTACTTC. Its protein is CASSMTSGQETQYF.